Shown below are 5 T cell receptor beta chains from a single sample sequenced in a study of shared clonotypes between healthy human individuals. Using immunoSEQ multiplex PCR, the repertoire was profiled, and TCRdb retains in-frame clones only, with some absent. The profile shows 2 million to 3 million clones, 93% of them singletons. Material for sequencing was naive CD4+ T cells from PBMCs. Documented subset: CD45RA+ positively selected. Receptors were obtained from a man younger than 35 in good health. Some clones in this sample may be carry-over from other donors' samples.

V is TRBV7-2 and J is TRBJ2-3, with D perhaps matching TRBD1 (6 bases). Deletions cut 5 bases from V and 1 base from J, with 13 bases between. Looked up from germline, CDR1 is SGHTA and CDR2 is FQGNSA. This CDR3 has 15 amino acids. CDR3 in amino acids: CASSIGAGGTDTQYF. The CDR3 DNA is TGTGCCAGCAGCATAGGCGCAGGGGGCACAGATACGCAGTATTTT.

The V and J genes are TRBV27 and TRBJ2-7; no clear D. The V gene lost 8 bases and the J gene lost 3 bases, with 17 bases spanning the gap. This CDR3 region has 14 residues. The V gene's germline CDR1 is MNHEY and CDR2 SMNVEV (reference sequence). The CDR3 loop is CASRKPGLNYEQYF. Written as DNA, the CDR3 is TGTGCCAGCCGAAAACCGGGTCTCAACTACGAGCAGTACTTC.

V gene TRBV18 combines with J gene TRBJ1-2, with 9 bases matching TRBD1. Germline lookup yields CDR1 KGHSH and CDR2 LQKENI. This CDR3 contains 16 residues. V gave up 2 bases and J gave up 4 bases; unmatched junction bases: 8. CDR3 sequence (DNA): TGTGCCAGCTCACCATCCGGACAGGGGCTCAGCTATGGCTACACCTTC. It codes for CASSPSGQGLSYGYTF.

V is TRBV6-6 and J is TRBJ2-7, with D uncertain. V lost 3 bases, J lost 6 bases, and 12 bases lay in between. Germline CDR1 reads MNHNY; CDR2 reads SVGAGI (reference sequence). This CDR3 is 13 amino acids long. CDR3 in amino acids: CASSYLAPGEQYF. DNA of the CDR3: TGTGCCAGCAGTTATTTGGCCCCGGGCGAGCAGTACTTC.

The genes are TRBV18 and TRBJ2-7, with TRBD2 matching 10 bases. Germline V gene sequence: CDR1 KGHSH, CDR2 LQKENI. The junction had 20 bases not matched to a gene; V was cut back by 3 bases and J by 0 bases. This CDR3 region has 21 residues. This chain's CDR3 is CASSPSQGAIKREGSSYEQYF. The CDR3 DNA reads TGTGCCAGCTCACCGAGCCAGGGGGCGATAAAGCGGGAGGGGAGCTCCTACGAGCAGTACTTC.